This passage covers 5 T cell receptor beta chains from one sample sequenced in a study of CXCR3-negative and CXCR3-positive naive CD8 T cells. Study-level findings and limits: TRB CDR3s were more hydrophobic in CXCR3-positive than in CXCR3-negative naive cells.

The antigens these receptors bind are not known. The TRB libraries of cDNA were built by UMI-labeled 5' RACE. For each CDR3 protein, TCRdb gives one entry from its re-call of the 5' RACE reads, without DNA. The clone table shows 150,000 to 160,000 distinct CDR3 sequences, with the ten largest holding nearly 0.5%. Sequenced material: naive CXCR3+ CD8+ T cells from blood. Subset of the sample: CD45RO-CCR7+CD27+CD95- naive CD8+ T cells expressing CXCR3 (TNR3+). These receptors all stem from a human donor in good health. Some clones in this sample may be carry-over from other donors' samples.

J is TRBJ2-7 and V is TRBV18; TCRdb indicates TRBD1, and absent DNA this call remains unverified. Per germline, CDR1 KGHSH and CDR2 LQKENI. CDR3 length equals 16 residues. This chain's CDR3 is CASSQSRDRTIYEQYF.

CDR3 residues: CATNSGIPGRPQHF. The rearrangement uses TRBV19 and TRBJ1-5; lacking DNA, the TRBD1 call made by TCRdb goes unchecked. CDR3 length: 14 residues. Germline V gives CDR1 LNHDA, CDR2 SQIVND (reference sequence). Full variable domain (remainder filled in from reference TRBV19 and TRBJ1-5): DGGITQSPKYLFRKEGQNVTLSCEQNLNHDAMYWYRQDPGQGLRLIYYSQIVNDFQKGDIAEGYSVSREKKESFPLTVTSAQKNPTAFYLCATNSGIPGRPQHFGDGTRLSIL.

The CDR3: CASSLVSGATGELFF. The V and J genes are TRBV7-8 and TRBJ2-2; TCRdb picks TRBD1, but there is no DNA to check that call. The length of the CDR3 is 15 residues. The germline gives CDR1 SGHVS, CDR2 FQNEAQ.

The CDR3 spells CASSRGAGLAGLYEQYF. The rearrangement links TRBV7-9 to TRBJ2-7; TCRdb names TRBD2, which stays unverified in the absence of DNA. The germline gives CDR1 SEHNR, CDR2 FQNEAQ (reference sequence). The CDR3 sequence is 17 residues long.

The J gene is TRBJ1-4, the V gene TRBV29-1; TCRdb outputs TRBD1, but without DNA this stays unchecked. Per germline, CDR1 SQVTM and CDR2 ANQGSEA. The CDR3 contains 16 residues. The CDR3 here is CSVEDGATAFDEKLFF.